What follows is one T cell receptor (beta chain) and its context. Its antigen is currently unknown. In TCRdb, the RT-PCR reads were re-called with MiXCR into one record per CDR3 protein. The data contain 750,000 to 850,000 distinct CDR3 sequences, 15% to 20% of them singletons. This sample was taken from a study of response to subunit inactivated influenza vaccine. General study results and limits: With each seasonal influenza vaccination, the authors suggested, few new T cells are recruited.

Germline V gene lookup returns CDR1 SGHDT and CDR2 YYEEEE. This CDR3 has 17 amino acids. With 4 bases removed from V and 5 bases from J, the gap between germline ends came to 24 bases. The V call is TRBV5-6, the J call TRBJ2-5; D may be TRBD1 (7 bases). This specimen consisted of PBMCs from blood, obtained roughly 5 days after vaccination. The TCR sequence derives from a man aged 45-60 years who received an inactivated influenza vaccine. CDR3 amino acids: CASSLGGGGGLGETQYF. The CDR3 region has the DNA TGTGCCAGCAGCCTCGGGGGTGGAGGGGGCCTCGGGGAGACCCAGTACTTC.